Below are 23 T cell receptor beta chains sequenced from a single sample in a study of regulatory T cells in long-lasting Graves disease (dated by TCRdb to the early 2020s). The receptor library was made with multiplex PCR. Sequencing took place on an Illumina HiSeq 4000. CDR3 regions were amplified by Arm-PCR with iRepertoire HTBI primers to construct TCR beta libraries. TCRdb applied fastp at Q25 and MiXCR to the public reads, then kept only in-frame beta chains. Each entry is one CDR3 protein sequence, shown with its most common DNA and genes. The sample table contains 500,000 to 800,000 distinct CDR3 sequences; only one count was recorded for approximately 29% of them. The ten most abundant clones make up 40% to 55% of the sample. In the paper's terms, the time point label means: persistent/refractory GD, antithyroid drugs over 5 years with positive TRAb. For both TCR sequencing and RNA sequencing, RNA was extracted from PBMCs using TRIzol.

Sequences were derived from peripheral blood mononuclear cells (PBMCs), sampled when the disease was refractory, from a patient treated with antithyroid drugs. The receptors were gathered from a female donor with Graves disease.

This clonotype was picked up a small number of times. The V and J genes are TRBV28 and TRBJ1-2, with D maybe TRBD1 (5 bases). The germline V gene encodes CDR1 MDHEN and CDR2 SYDVKM. The CDR3 spans 15 residues. The V end was cut by 4 bases, the J end by 4 bases, with 16 bases between. CDR3 nucleotide sequence: TGTGCCAGCAGTTATGAGTCGGGACGGGGCTATGGCTACACCTTC. Its protein is CASSYESGRGYGYTF.

This clonotype was seen only a few times. The rearrangement uses TRBV20-1 and TRBJ2-7; D unclear. Trimming shortened V by 7 bases and J by 1 base, and 8 bases separated the two germline ends. The CDR3 is 11 residues long. Germline V gene sequence: CDR1 DFQATT, CDR2 SNEGSKA (reference sequence). The CDR3 DNA reads as TGCAGTGGTTCTTCGTCCTACGAGCAGTACTTC. Its translation: CSGSSSYEQYF.

The chain links TRBV19 to TRBJ2-5, with D unresolved. From germline, CDR1 is LNHDA and CDR2 SQIVND (reference sequence). CDR3 size: 14 residues. V lost 5 bases and J 0 bases, leaving 10 bases between the germline ends. The CDR3 nucleotides are TGTGCCAGTAGTTCCAGGACGTACCAAGAGACCCAGTACTTC. Amino acid sequence: CASSSRTYQETQYF.

This clonotype has only a few counts. The chain has TRBV27 and TRBJ2-5; 14 bases match TRBD2. Trimming cost V 0 bases and J 7 bases; bases outside gene matches: 7. This CDR3 region has 17 residues. Looked up from germline, CDR1 is MNHEY and CDR2 is SMNVEV (reference sequence). The CDR3 is CASSLSTSGRARGTQYF. Here the CDR3 DNA reads TGTGCCAGCAGTTTATCGACTAGCGGGAGGGCCAGGGGGACCCAGTACTTC.

The CDR3: CASSSSLAAGTQYF. Here the CDR3 DNA reads TGTGCCAGCAGTTCAAGTTTAGCGGCCGGGACCCAGTACTTC. The rearrangement uses TRBV6-9 and TRBJ2-5, with D perhaps matching TRBD2 (6 bases). The CDR3 totals 14 residues. V was trimmed by 4 bases and J by 7 bases, leaving 16 bases between them. The V gene's germline CDR1 is MNHGY and CDR2 SVAAGI.

The gene calls are TRBV12-5 and TRBJ2-7; D assignment may be TRBD1 or TRBD2 (5 bases each). Germline values: CDR1 LGHNT, CDR2 FRNRAP. CDR3 length equals 14 residues. Trimming shortened V by 2 bases and J by 6 bases, and 14 bases separated the two germline ends. CDR3 sequence: CASGLTGPAAEQYF. The CDR3 DNA reads TGTGCTAGTGGTTTGACGGGACCGGCGGCCGAGCAGTACTTC.

This clonotype occurred many times. The rearrangement joins TRBV20-1 to TRBJ1-2; 9 positions agree with TRBD1. V dropped 7 bases and J dropped 6; count of bases not matched to a gene: 3. This CDR3 has 11 amino acids. Germline CDR1 reads DFQATT; CDR2 reads SNEGSKA (reference sequence). CDR3 DNA: TGCAGTGGGGGACAGGGCCATGGCTACACCTTC. Amino acids: CSGGQGHGYTF.

This chain joins TRBV5-1 and TRBJ2-7, with TRBD2 as a possible D gene (6 bases). The CDR3 loop spans 12 amino acids. CDR1 SGHRS and CDR2 YFSETQ come from the germline V gene. V lost 7 bases to trimming and J lost 6 bases, with 14 bases between them. The CDR3 coding sequence is TGCGCCAGCGGGGACTTCTCTCGCGAGCAGTACTTC. It codes for CASGDFSREQYF.

The V and J genes are TRBV29-1 and TRBJ2-5, with D tentatively TRBD2 (6 bases). The V gene's germline CDR1 is SQVTM and CDR2 ANQGSEA. The CDR3 has 12 amino acids. The V gene lost 7 bases and the J gene lost 2 bases, with 11 bases spanning the gap. CDR3 nucleotide sequence: TGCAGCGGCGCCGGGACTCAAGAGACCCAGTACTTC. As protein: CSGAGTQETQYF.

This clonotype was found a few times. This chain joins TRBV11-2 and TRBJ1-1, with 7 bases fitting TRBD1. V trimming: 5 bases; J trimming: 10 bases; junction bases outside the gene matches: 16. Germline CDR1 and CDR2: SGHAT and FQNNGV. The CDR3 covers 15 residues. This CDR3 is CASSPSPTWQGGAFF. CDR3 DNA sequence: TGTGCCAGCAGCCCATCACCGACTTGGCAGGGGGGAGCTTTCTTT.

This clonotype has at least ten counts. The rearrangement uses TRBV6-1 and TRBJ2-4; possible D gene TRBD1, 5 bases. This CDR3 is built from 14 residues. Per germline, CDR1 MNHNS and CDR2 SASEGT. V was pared by 7 bases and J by 2 bases, with 12 bases between. DNA for the CDR3: TGTGCCAGCACGGTACAGGTGACCAAAAACATTCAGTACTTC. It yields the protein CASTVQVTKNIQYF.

This clonotype was seen more than once but under ten times. The chain recombines TRBV6-1 with TRBJ2-7; a possible D gene is TRBD2 (7 bases). CDR3 size: 15 residues. Trimming removed 4 bases at V and 2 bases at J, with 15 bases between. CDR1 MNHNS and CDR2 SASEGT come from the germline V gene. The CDR3 DNA is TGTGCCAGCAGTGTAGGGGGGGCCCGAACCTACGAGCAGTACTTC. Translation gives CASSVGGARTYEQYF.

This clonotype was counted only a few times. V usage is TRBV2 and J usage is TRBJ1-2; 11 bases agree with TRBD1. The V gene's germline CDR1 is SNHLY and CDR2 FYNNEI. J gave up 13 bases and V 8 bases, and 3 bases lay outside the gene matches. CDR3 length: 10 residues. In DNA form, the CDR3 reads TGTGCCAGCGGACAGGGGGCAATCACCTTC. This translates into CASGQGAITF.

The chain combines TRBV6-2 or TRBV6-3 with TRBJ2-5, with unresolved D. V was cut by 4 bases and J by 7 bases, with 13 bases left in between. The CDR3 has 13 residues. Germline V gene sequence: CDR1 MNHEY, CDR2 SVGEGT. The CDR3 sequence is CASSSEYRWTQYF. DNA for the CDR3: TGTGCCAGCAGTTCAGAATACCGGTGGACCCAGTACTTC.

The rearrangement joins TRBV12-3 or TRBV12-4 to TRBJ1-4, with D possibly matching TRBD1 (6 bases). This CDR3 spans 15 amino acids. The ends were cut back, 1 base at V and 5 bases at J, with 11 bases in the middle. This CDR3 is CASSLGGRGNEKLFF. CDR3 DNA: TGTGCCAGCAGTTTAGGTGGCAGGGGAAATGAAAAACTGTTTTTT.

V is TRBV5-5 and J is TRBJ2-7, with D uncertain. CDR3 size: 13 residues. V was shortened by 4 bases and J by 2 bases, with 10 bases between the two germline ends. CDR1 is SGHKS and CDR2 is YYEKEE in the germline V gene (reference sequence). The CDR3 sequence: CASSQHAAYEQYF. In DNA form, the CDR3 reads TGTGCCAGCAGCCAACATGCAGCCTACGAGCAGTACTTC.

This clonotype was detected only a few times. The genes are TRBV6-1 and TRBJ2-7; 13 bases agree with TRBD2. The CDR3 runs 15 residues. Germline CDR1 is MNHNS and CDR2 is SASEGT. V shed 6 bases, J shed 0 bases, and the junction held 2 bases outside the gene matches. CDR3 amino acids: CASRGTSGNSYEQYF. CDR3 nucleotide sequence: TGTGCCAGCAGGGGGACTAGCGGGAACTCCTACGAGCAGTACTTC.

The J gene is TRBJ1-2, the V gene TRBV10-2; D call uncertain. Germline V CDR1 and CDR2: WSHSY, SAAADI. The CDR3 runs 13 residues. Trimming stripped 4 bases from V and 5 bases from J, with 11 bases between. Written as DNA, the CDR3 is TGCGCCAGCAGTGTAATAGGAGGGTATGGCTACACCTTC. Translated: CASSVIGGYGYTF.

The chain joins TRBV30 to TRBJ1-1; D not resolved. Germline loops: CDR1 GTSNPN, CDR2 SVGIG (reference sequence). With 2 bases removed from V and 3 bases from J, the gap between germline ends came to 4 bases. The CDR3 has 11 amino acids. The CDR3 DNA sequence: TGTGCCTGGAGTAAGGACACTGAAGCTTTCTTT. Amino acid sequence: CAWSKDTEAFF. The whole variable domain, remainder taken from reference TRBV30 and TRBJ1-1, is SQTIHQWPATLVQPVGSPLSLECTVEGTSNPNLYWYRQAAGRGLQLLFYSVGIGQISSEVPQNLSASRPQDRQFILSSKKLLLSDSGFYLCAWSKDTEAFFGQGTRLTVV.

The chain uses TRBV3-1 and TRBJ2-5; unclear D gene. V lost 1 base and J 5 bases, leaving 8 bases between the germline ends. The CDR3 runs 13 residues. Germline V gene lookup returns CDR1 LGHDT and CDR2 YNNKEL (reference sequence). CDR3 bases: TGTGCCAGCAGCCAAGCCGATAGCGAGACCCAGTACTTC. Protein sequence: CASSQADSETQYF.

This clonotype was observed a few times. V usage is TRBV5-6 and J usage is TRBJ2-7; D may be TRBD1 (5 bases). Trimming stripped 4 bases from V and 4 bases from J, with 12 bases between. Germline-derived CDR1 and CDR2 are SGHDT and YYEEEE. The CDR3 is made up of 13 amino acids. CDR3 coding DNA: TGTGCCAGCAGCAACCCGACAGCTTACGAGCAGTACTTC. Encoded protein: CASSNPTAYEQYF.

With regard to this clonotype: Germline and junction disagree at one end, which may indicate a read error. The rearrangement links TRBV6-2 or TRBV6-3 to TRBJ2-6; D is perhaps TRBD1 (6 bases). CDR1 and CDR2 from the germline V gene are MNHEY and SVGEGT. The CDR3 extends over 14 amino acids. The CDR3: CASRGISGANVLTF. The CDR3, as DNA: TGCGCCAGCAGGGGTATCTCTGGGGCCAACGTCCTGACTTTC.

Many counts were recorded for this clonotype. The chain recombines TRBV2 with TRBJ1-1; D gene ambiguous. The V gene's germline CDR1 is SNHLY and CDR2 FYNNEI. The CDR3 length is 16 residues. Trimming pared 3 bases from V and 5 bases from J, leaving 19 bases between. This CDR3 is CASSDPVTRSRTEAFF. For the CDR3, the DNA is TGTGCCAGCAGTGACCCCGTGACAAGGTCTAGAACTGAAGCTTTCTTT.